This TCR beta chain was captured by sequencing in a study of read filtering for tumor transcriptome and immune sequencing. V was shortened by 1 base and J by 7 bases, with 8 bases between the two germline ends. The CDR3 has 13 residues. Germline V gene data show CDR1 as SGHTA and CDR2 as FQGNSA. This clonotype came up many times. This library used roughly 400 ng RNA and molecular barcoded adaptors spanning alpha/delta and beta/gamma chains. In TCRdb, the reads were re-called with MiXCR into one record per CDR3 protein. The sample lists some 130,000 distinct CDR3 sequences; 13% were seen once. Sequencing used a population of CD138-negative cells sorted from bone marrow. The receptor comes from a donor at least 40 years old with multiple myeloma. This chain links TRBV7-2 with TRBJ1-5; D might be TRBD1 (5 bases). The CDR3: CASSLVRGQPQHF. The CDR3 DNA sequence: TGTGCCAGCAGCTTAGTGCGGGGGCAGCCCCAGCATTTT.